A selection of T cell receptor beta chains follows, all from one sample in a study of blood T cell repertoires in COVID-19. The data were produced by immunoSEQ multiplex PCR, yet TCRdb's version contains in-frame clones alone and is incomplete. Of 150,000 or so clones in the sample, 75% to 95% are singletons; the top ten hold under 0.6%. Sequencing was done on a sample of peripheral blood. The receptors were sampled from a man aged 45-65 years with acute or convalescent COVID-19. Both conserved end residues are part of each CDR3. D genes are given only for firm matches. The listing skips clone size in some rows; elsewhere it reads once, few, many or a size class.

d_gene: .; j_gene: TRBJ1-5; abundance: .; v_gene: TRBV19; CDR3aa: CASSSNDWPSQPQHF
d_gene: .; j_gene: TRBJ2-2; abundance: .; v_gene: TRBV5-1; CDR3aa: CASSLAGQTTGELFF
d_gene: .; j_gene: TRBJ1-3; abundance: once; v_gene: TRBV30; CDR3aa: CAWSFLASSGNTIYF
d_gene: .; j_gene: TRBJ2-1; abundance: .; v_gene: TRBV5-4; CDR3aa: CASRLAAGASYNEQFF
d_gene: .; j_gene: TRBJ1-2; abundance: .; v_gene: TRBV28; CDR3aa: CASSLAGGNYGYTF
d_gene: TRBD2; j_gene: TRBJ2-3; abundance: once; v_gene: TRBV7-9; CDR3aa: CASSSGTSGTTQYF
d_gene: .; j_gene: TRBJ2-3; abundance: .; v_gene: TRBV7-3; CDR3aa: CASSRGSTDTQYF
d_gene: .; j_gene: TRBJ2-1; abundance: .; v_gene: TRBV7-2; CDR3aa: CASSLTPAYNEQFF
d_gene: .; j_gene: TRBJ2-5; abundance: .; v_gene: TRBV20-1; CDR3aa: CSARRETQYF
d_gene: .; j_gene: TRBJ1-2; abundance: .; v_gene: TRBV28; CDR3aa: CASRSSSNYGYTF
d_gene: TRBD1; j_gene: TRBJ1-2; abundance: .; v_gene: TRBV4-1; CDR3aa: CASSQEGQGTNYGYTF
d_gene: TRBD2; j_gene: TRBJ2-3; abundance: .; v_gene: TRBV5-4; CDR3aa: CASSRSGSVDTQYF
d_gene: .; j_gene: TRBJ2-5; abundance: .; v_gene: TRBV5-6; CDR3aa: CASSPDRYQETQYF
d_gene: .; j_gene: TRBJ1-2; abundance: .; v_gene: TRBV16; CDR3aa: CASSQGTQGLGYGYTF
d_gene: .; j_gene: TRBJ2-1; abundance: .; v_gene: TRBV6-5; CDR3aa: CASLPGESVFNEQFF
d_gene: .; j_gene: TRBJ1-2; abundance: .; v_gene: TRBV10-2; CDR3aa: CASSKLQGPNYGYTF
d_gene: TRBD2; j_gene: TRBJ2-1; abundance: .; v_gene: TRBV11-1; CDR3aa: CASSSRLAGVNEQFF
d_gene: .; j_gene: TRBJ1-5; abundance: .; v_gene: TRBV10-3; CDR3aa: CAISEGQNNQPQHF
d_gene: .; j_gene: TRBJ1-2; abundance: .; v_gene: TRBV5-1; CDR3aa: CASSGGSQRYGYTF
d_gene: TRBD1; j_gene: TRBJ1-2; abundance: .; v_gene: TRBV10-2; CDR3aa: CASRGDRERSYTF
d_gene: .; j_gene: TRBJ1-1; abundance: .; v_gene: TRBV12-3/TRBV12-4; CDR3aa: CASSFSSRAEAFF
d_gene: .; j_gene: TRBJ2-3; abundance: .; v_gene: TRBV7-9; CDR3aa: CASSLVSGITDTQYF
d_gene: TRBD1; j_gene: TRBJ1-5; abundance: .; v_gene: TRBV30; CDR3aa: CAWSALRTGGGNQPQHF
d_gene: TRBD1; j_gene: TRBJ1-2; abundance: .; v_gene: TRBV5-4; CDR3aa: CASSLAGGQDYGYTF
d_gene: .; j_gene: TRBJ2-3; abundance: .; v_gene: TRBV13; CDR3aa: CASSLTVDTQYF
d_gene: .; j_gene: TRBJ1-3; abundance: few; v_gene: TRBV7-9; CDR3aa: CASSLAGDTLSGNTIYF
d_gene: TRBD1; j_gene: TRBJ1-3; abundance: .; v_gene: TRBV30; CDR3aa: CAQTDRGTRNTIYF
d_gene: TRBD1; j_gene: TRBJ2-1; abundance: .; v_gene: TRBV19; CDR3aa: CASSLLPGTGSNEQFF
d_gene: .; j_gene: TRBJ2-3; abundance: .; v_gene: TRBV11-2; CDR3aa: CASSRGGSTDTQYF
d_gene: .; j_gene: TRBJ1-1; abundance: .; v_gene: TRBV7-8; CDR3aa: CASSLAPSYTEAFF
d_gene: TRBD1; j_gene: TRBJ1-5; abundance: .; v_gene: TRBV7-2; CDR3aa: CASSSTGGFQPQHF
d_gene: .; j_gene: TRBJ2-2; abundance: .; v_gene: TRBV7-3; CDR3aa: CASSDSGPNSGELFF
d_gene: .; j_gene: TRBJ2-1; abundance: .; v_gene: TRBV11-2; CDR3aa: CASSFLGNTYHNEQFF
d_gene: .; j_gene: TRBJ2-5; abundance: .; v_gene: TRBV28; CDR3aa: CASVGPQGPQETQYF
d_gene: TRBD1; j_gene: TRBJ2-1; abundance: .; v_gene: TRBV28; CDR3aa: CASSSGQGANNYNEQFF
d_gene: TRBD2; j_gene: TRBJ2-7; abundance: .; v_gene: TRBV7-9; CDR3aa: CASSFPTSGAYEQYF
d_gene: .; j_gene: TRBJ2-2; abundance: .; v_gene: TRBV15; CDR3aa: CATSPRRIASGELFF
d_gene: TRBD2; j_gene: TRBJ2-2; abundance: .; v_gene: TRBV6-1; CDR3aa: CASSARTSGRAGAGELFF
d_gene: TRBD1; j_gene: TRBJ1-2; abundance: .; v_gene: TRBV28; CDR3aa: CASRTGGGYGYTF
d_gene: .; j_gene: TRBJ1-5; abundance: .; v_gene: TRBV7-8; CDR3aa: CASSLRGNQPQHF
d_gene: .; j_gene: TRBJ2-7; abundance: .; v_gene: TRBV7-9; CDR3aa: CASSLSGHGHYEQYF
d_gene: TRBD2; j_gene: TRBJ2-7; abundance: .; v_gene: TRBV7-2; CDR3aa: CASSTISSGPHYEQYF
d_gene: TRBD1; j_gene: TRBJ2-3; abundance: .; v_gene: TRBV24-1; CDR3aa: CATMGQGRADTQYF